The T cell receptor (beta chain) described here comes from a study of blood T cell repertoires in COVID-19. The wider study: Collection of acute and convalescent COVID-19 samples took place in the United States, Italy and Spain.

Sequencing was performed with immunoSEQ multiplex PCR; in TCRdb, only in-frame clones are kept and a portion is missing. The table has over 200,000 clones, around 81% seen once. Those enrolled, adults aged roughly 18 to 89 years, came from 25 or so US areas. CDR1 and CDR2 (germline): SGHVS, FQNEAQ. The V and J ends lost 5 bases and 4 bases, in that order; junction bases with no gene match: 8. This CDR3 contains 16 residues. Sequencing was performed on PBMCs or T cells enriched from blood (not recorded which). The source is a woman aged 45-65 years with acute COVID-19. The chain links TRBV7-8 to TRBJ2-5, with 12 nucleotides matching TRBD2. The CDR3 loop is CASSPRVLAGGETQYF. The CDR3, as DNA: TGTGCCAGCAGCCCGAGAGTACTAGCGGGGGGAGAGACCCAGTACTTC.